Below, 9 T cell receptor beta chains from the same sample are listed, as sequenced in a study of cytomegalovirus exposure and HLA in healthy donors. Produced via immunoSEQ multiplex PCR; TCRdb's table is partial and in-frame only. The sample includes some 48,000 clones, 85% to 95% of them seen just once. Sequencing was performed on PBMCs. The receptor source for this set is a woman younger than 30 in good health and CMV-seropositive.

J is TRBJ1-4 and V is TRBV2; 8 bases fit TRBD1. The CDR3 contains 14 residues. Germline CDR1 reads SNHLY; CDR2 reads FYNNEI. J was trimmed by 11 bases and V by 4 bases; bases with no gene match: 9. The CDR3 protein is CASSGGQGSSKLFF. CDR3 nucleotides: TGTGCCAGCAGTGGCGGACAGGGTTCGTCCAAACTGTTTTTT.

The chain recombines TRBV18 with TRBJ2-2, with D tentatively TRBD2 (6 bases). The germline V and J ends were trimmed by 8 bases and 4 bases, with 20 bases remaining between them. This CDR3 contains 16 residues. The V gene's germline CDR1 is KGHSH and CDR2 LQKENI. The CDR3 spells CASTVSGTLLTGELFF. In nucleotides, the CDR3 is TGTGCCAGCACCGTATCCGGGACTTTACTCACCGGGGAGCTGTTTTTT. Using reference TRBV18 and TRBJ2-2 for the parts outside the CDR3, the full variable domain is NAGVMQNPRHLVRRRGQEARLRCSPMKGHSHVYWYRQLPEEGLKFMVYLQKENIIDESGMPKERFSAEFPKEGPSILRIQQVVRGDSAAYFCASTVSGTLLTGELFFGEGSRLTVL.

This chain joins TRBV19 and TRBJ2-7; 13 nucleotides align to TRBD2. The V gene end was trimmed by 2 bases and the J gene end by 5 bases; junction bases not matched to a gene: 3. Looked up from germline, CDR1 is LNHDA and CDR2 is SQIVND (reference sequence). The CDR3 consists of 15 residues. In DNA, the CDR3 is TGTGCCAGTAGTATACGACTAGCGGGAGGCCACGAGCAGTACTTC. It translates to CASSIRLAGGHEQYF.

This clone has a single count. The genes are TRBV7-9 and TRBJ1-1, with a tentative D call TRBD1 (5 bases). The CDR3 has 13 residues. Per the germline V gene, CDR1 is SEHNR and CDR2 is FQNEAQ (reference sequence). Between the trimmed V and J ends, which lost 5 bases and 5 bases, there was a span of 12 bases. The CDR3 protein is CASSPGGSTEAFF. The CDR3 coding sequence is TGTGCCAGCAGCCCTGGGGGGTCGACTGAAGCTTTCTTT.

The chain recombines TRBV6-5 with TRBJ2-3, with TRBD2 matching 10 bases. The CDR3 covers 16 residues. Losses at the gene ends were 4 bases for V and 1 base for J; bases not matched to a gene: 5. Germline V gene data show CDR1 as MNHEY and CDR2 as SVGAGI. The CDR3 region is CASSSKAGGGTDTQYF. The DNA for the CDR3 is TGTGCCAGCAGTTCTAAAGCGGGAGGGGGCACAGATACGCAGTATTTT.

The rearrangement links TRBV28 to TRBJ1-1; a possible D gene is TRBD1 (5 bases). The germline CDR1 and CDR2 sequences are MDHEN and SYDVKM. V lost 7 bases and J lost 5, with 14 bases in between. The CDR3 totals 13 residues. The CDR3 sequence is CASTQGRETEAFF. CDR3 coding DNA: TGTGCCAGCACGCAGGGTCGTGAGACTGAAGCTTTCTTT.

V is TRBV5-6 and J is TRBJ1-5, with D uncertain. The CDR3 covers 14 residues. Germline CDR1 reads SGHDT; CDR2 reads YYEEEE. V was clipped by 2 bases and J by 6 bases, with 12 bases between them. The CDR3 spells CASSLKYRTQPQHF. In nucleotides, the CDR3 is TGTGCCAGCAGCTTAAAATATAGAACTCAGCCCCAGCATTTT.

The CDR3 reads CASSPLLMQRGRAYNEQFF. The CDR3 region has the DNA TGTGCCAGCAGCCCCCTGTTAATGCAAAGGGGGAGAGCGTACAATGAGCAGTTCTTC. The V call is TRBV7-9, the J call TRBJ2-1; TRBD1 is a possible D gene (6 bases). This CDR3 comprises 19 residues. The germline V gene has CDR1 SEHNR and CDR2 FQNEAQ (reference sequence). V lost 5 bases and J lost 4, with 27 bases in between.

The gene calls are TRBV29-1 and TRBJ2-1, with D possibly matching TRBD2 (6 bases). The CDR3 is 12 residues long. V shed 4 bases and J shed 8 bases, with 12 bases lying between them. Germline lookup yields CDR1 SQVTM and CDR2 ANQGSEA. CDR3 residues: CSVVIGSHEQFF. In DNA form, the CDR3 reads TGCAGCGTTGTTATCGGGAGCCATGAGCAGTTCTTC.